This T cell receptor (beta chain) emerged from a study of OX40 agonist ivuxolimab in advanced cancers. The V and J ends lost 4 bases and 1 base respectively, with 10 bases between them. Germline V CDR1 and CDR2: SGHDN, FVKESK. The CDR3 spans 14 residues. Only in-frame clones appear in the TCRdb table, and some are missing; sequencing was by immunoSEQ multiplex PCR. This table holds about 98,000 clones, 90% to 95% found once. The receptor was isolated from an adult with an advanced solid tumor such as melanoma, head and neck, liver or kidney cancer. The genes are TRBV14 and TRBJ1-1; D uncertain. This sample comprised CD4+ or CD8+ T cells sorted from blood, obtained in a trial of the OX40 agonist ivuxolimab. CDR3 amino acids: CASSLDFPNTEAFF. Written as DNA, the CDR3 is TGTGCCAGCAGCCTTGACTTCCCGAACACTGAAGCTTTCTTT.